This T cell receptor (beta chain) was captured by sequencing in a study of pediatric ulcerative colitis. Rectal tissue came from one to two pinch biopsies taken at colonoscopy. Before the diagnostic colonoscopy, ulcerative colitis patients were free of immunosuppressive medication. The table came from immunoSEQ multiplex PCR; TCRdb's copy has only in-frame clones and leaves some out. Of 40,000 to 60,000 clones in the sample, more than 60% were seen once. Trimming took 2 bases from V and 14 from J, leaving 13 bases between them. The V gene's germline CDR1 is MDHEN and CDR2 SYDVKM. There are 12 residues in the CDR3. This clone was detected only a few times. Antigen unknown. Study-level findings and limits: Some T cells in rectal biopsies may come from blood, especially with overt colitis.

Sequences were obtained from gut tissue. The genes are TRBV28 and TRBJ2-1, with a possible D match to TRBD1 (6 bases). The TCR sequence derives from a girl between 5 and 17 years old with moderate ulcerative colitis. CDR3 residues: CASSLGGQLEFF. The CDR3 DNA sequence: TGTGCCAGCAGTTTAGGTGGACAGCTTGAGTTCTTC. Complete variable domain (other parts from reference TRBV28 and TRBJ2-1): DVKVTQSSRYLVKRTGEKVFLECVQDMDHENMFWYRQDPGLGLRLIYFSYDVKMKEKGDIPEGYSVSREKKERFSLILESASTNQTSMYLCASSLGGQLEFFGPGTRLTVL.